This TCR beta chain was identified during a study of T cell responses to AZD1222 COVID-19 vaccine. For the study at large: Pooled in the analysis were second doses at about 4 or about 12 weeks.

This table comes from immunoSEQ multiplex PCR, and its TCRdb copy is limited to in-frame clones, with some not included. The sample lists some 150,000 clones; about 91% were seen once. V gave up 0 bases and J gave up 4 bases; unmatched junction bases: 10. Germline CDR1 and CDR2: SQVTM and ANQGSEA. The CDR3 runs 16 residues. Sequencing used peripheral blood, obtained on day 0 of AZD1222 vaccination. V and J are TRBV29-1 and TRBJ1-1; the match to TRBD1 covers 8 bases. The receptor's source is an adult in good health. CDR3 bases: TGCAGCGTTGAAGATCTTCAGGGGGCGCATGTCACTGAAGCTTTCTTT. It specifies CSVEDLQGAHVTEAFF.